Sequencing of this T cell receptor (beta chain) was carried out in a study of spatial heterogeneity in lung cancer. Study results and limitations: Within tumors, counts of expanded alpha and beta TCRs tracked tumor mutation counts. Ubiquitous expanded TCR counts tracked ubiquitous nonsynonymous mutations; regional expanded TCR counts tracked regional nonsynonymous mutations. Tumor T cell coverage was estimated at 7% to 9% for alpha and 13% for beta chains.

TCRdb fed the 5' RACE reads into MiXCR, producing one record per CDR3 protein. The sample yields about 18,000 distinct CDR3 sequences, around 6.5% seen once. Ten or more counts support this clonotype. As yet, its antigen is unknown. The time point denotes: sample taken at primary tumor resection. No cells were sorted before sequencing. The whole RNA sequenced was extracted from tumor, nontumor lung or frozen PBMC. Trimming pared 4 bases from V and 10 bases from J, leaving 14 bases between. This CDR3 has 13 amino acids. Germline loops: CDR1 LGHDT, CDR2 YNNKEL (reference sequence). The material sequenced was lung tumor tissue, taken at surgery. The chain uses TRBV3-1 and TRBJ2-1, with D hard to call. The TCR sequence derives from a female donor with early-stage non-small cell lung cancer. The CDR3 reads CASSLNAAGEQFF. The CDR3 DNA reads TGTGCCAGCAGCCTCAACGCCGCCGGAGAGCAGTTCTTC.